The rows below give T cell receptor beta chains drawn from one sample of a study of cytomegalovirus exposure and HLA in healthy donors. Assay: immunoSEQ multiplex PCR; the TCRdb copy retains only in-frame clones and omits some. This repertoire includes 100,000 to 150,000 clones. The sequenced sample was PBMCs. These receptors came from a man aged 18 to 35 in good health and CMV-seronegative. CDR3s include the opening cysteine and the closing phenylalanine or tryptophan. The D gene is left open where the match is weak.

V gene	D gene	J gene	CDR3 DNA	CDR3 protein
TRBV6-1	.	TRBJ2-2	TGTGCCAGCAGTGAGAGGACGAACACCGGGGAGCTGTTTTTT	CASSERTNTGELFF
TRBV5-1	TRBD1	TRBJ2-5	TGCGCCAGCGCCGGTCGACAGGGAAAAGTTGGAGAGACCCAGTACTTC	CASAGRQGKVGETQYF
TRBV5-6	TRBD2	TRBJ2-1	TGTGCCAGCAGCCCGGGACTAGCGGGATGGGGTCTGGACAATGAGCAGTTCTTC	CASSPGLAGWGLDNEQFF
TRBV5-4	.	TRBJ1-1	TGTGCCAGCAGCTTCGGGGGTGCTGAAGCTTTCTTT	CASSFGGAEAFF
TRBV27	TRBD1	TRBJ1-2	TGTGCCACGAGACAGGGCGGAGGGGTAAGGGGCTACACCTTC	CATRQGGGVRGYTF
TRBV7-2	.	TRBJ1-1	TGTGCCAGCAGCCCCCTATTCTCTGAGGCTTTCTTT	CASSPLFSEAFF
TRBV14	.	TRBJ1-6	TGTGCCAGCAGTCAGGACTCTGGAAGGACACCCCTCCACTTT	CASSQDSGRTPLHF
TRBV5-5	TRBD2	TRBJ2-1	TGTGCCAGCAGCTTGGAAGGGACGGCGGGAGTATCCTACAATGAGCAGTTCTTC	CASSLEGTAGVSYNEQFF
TRBV27	TRBD2	TRBJ2-1	TGTGCCAGCCAGACTAGTACTAGCGGGAACTATGAGCAGTTCTTC	CASQTSTSGNYEQFF
TRBV28	.	TRBJ2-7	TGTGCCAGCAGCCCTGGGCGACACGAGCAGTACTTC	CASSPGRHEQYF
TRBV28	TRBD2	TRBJ2-7	TGTGCCAGCAGTTTAACTAGCGGGAGCTCCTACGAGCAGTACTTC	CASSLTSGSSYEQYF
TRBV29-1	TRBD1	TRBJ1-2	TGCAGCGTAGGACAGGGATACTATGGCTACACCTTC	CSVGQGYYGYTF
TRBV29-1	.	TRBJ1-1	TGCAGCGTTGGGCGGATGAACACTGAAGCTTTCTTT	CSVGRMNTEAFF
TRBV7-9	.	TRBJ2-7	TGTGCCAGCAGCTTAGTGGTAGGTCAGGTCCACGAGCAGTACTTC	CASSLVVGQVHEQYF
TRBV12-5	.	TRBJ2-1	TGTGCTAGTGGTTCCTGGGAGGATGAGCAGTTCTTC	CASGSWEDEQFF
TRBV7-8	TRBD2	TRBJ2-1	TGTGCCAGCTCCCCGGGCGGGAGGGAGCAGTTCTTC	CASSPGGREQFF
TRBV28	.	TRBJ2-7	TGTGCCAGCACCGCAGGGTCCTACGAGCAGTACTTC	CASTAGSYEQYF
TRBV7-8	TRBD1	TRBJ2-3	TGTGCCAGCAGCGCCGCGAGGGGGCGCGCAGATACGCAGTATTTT	CASSAARGRADTQYF
TRBV15	TRBD1	TRBJ1-1	TGTGCCACCAGCAGCGCCGGGACAGGGGGCACATATGGCACTGAAGCTTTCTTT	CATSSAGTGGTYGTEAFF
TRBV6-5	.	TRBJ1-1	TGTGCCAGCAGTAACCCAGGGGCAGCCGCTTTCTTT	CASSNPGAAAFF
TRBV11-2	TRBD2	TRBJ2-2	TGTGCCAGCAGCCCTCTAGCGGGAGTGGACGGGGAGCTGTTTTTT	CASSPLAGVDGELFF
TRBV5-1	TRBD2	TRBJ2-3	TGCGCCAGCACCAGTAGCGGGACCGGCTCAGATACGCAGTATTTT	CASTSSGTGSDTQYF
TRBV28	TRBD1	TRBJ1-5	TGTGCCAGCAGTAGCGACAGGGGAAAAGGCAATCAGCCCCAGCATTTT	CASSSDRGKGNQPQHF
TRBV5-4	TRBD1	TRBJ2-6	TGTGCCAGCAGTAGGGGGACAGCGCTAAACTCTGGGGCCAACGTCCTGACTTTC	CASSRGTALNSGANVLTF
TRBV9	.	TRBJ2-7	TGTGCCAGCAGCGCGTCACAGGGGGGGTACGAGCAGTACTTC	CASSASQGGYEQYF
TRBV5-1	TRBD2	TRBJ2-7	TGCGCCAGCAGCTTCGGCCTAGCGGGGGCAAGCGAGCAGTACTTC	CASSFGLAGASEQYF
TRBV5-6	TRBD2	TRBJ2-7	TGTGCCAGCAGCGGACTAGCGGGATCTTACTACGAGCAGTACTTC	CASSGLAGSYYEQYF
TRBV27	.	TRBJ2-5	TGTGCCAGCAGTCGATCAGGGGGCGGGGGAAAAAGTAGAGAGACCCAGTACTTC	CASSRSGGGGKSRETQYF